These 11 T cell receptor beta chains were sequenced from one sample in a study of immune cell composition in non-small cell lung cancer. TCRdb keeps only in-frame clones here, not all; method: immunoSEQ multiplex PCR. The sample lists under 6,500 clones; 55% to 75% were seen once. The normal lung sample lay at least 3 cm, and maximally far, from the tumour. The specimen was non-adjacent lung tissue. The source of these receptors is a human donor with non-small cell lung cancer.

The chain recombines TRBV6-5 with TRBJ1-2, with D possibly matching TRBD1 (5 bases). The CDR3 has 16 residues. Germline V gene lookup returns CDR1 MNHEY and CDR2 SVGAGI. The V gene lost 2 bases and the J gene lost 8 bases, with 21 bases spanning the gap. The DNA for the CDR3 is TGTGCCAGCAGTTACCCGGGGGTATCGCCTGAAAAGGGCTACACCTTC. Translated: CASSYPGVSPEKGYTF.

This clone was observed a handful of times. The chain carries TRBV29-1 and TRBJ1-2, with D unclear. The CDR3 contains 12 residues. V was trimmed by 2 bases and J by 2 bases, leaving 6 bases between them. The V gene's germline CDR1 is SQVTM and CDR2 ANQGSEA. The CDR3 DNA follows: TGCAGCGTTGAATCTTTAAACTATGGCTACACCTTC. The encoded protein is CSVESLNYGYTF.

The chain couples TRBV28 to TRBJ2-1, with 9 positions matching TRBD2. This CDR3 comprises 13 residues. Looked up from germline, CDR1 is MDHEN and CDR2 is SYDVKM. The ends lost 2 bases at V and 16 bases at J; junction bases unmatched: 9. The CDR3 spells CASSLGGGASGFF. The CDR3 DNA is TGTGCCAGCAGTTTAGGCGGGGGGGCCTCGGGTTTCTTC.

This chain uses TRBV28 with TRBJ1-4; TRBD1 matches at 10 bases. The trim removed 4 bases at V and 6 bases at J, leaving 2 bases unmatched. The germline V gene encodes CDR1 MDHEN and CDR2 SYDVKM. There are 14 residues in the CDR3. The CDR3, as DNA: TGTGCCAGCAGTTCCGGGACAGGGGATGAAAAACTGTTTTTT. This sequence encodes CASSSGTGDEKLFF.

The J gene is TRBJ1-5, the V gene TRBV7-2, with 7 bases aligning to TRBD1. In germline, CDR1 is SGHTA, CDR2 FQGNSA. This CDR3 is 16 amino acids long. V lost 1 base, J lost 4 bases, and 7 bases stayed unmatched. The CDR3 protein is CASSLVQGQGNQPQHF. CDR3 bases: TGTGCCAGCAGCTTAGTACAGGGGCAGGGGAATCAGCCCCAGCATTTT.

The V and J genes are TRBV5-4 and TRBJ2-3; TRBD2 aligns across 9 bases. The CDR3 sequence is 17 residues long. Germline V lookup: CDR1 SGHNT, CDR2 YYREEE (reference sequence). The V and J ends lost 3 bases and 2 bases, in that order; junction bases with no gene match: 10. The chain's CDR3 is CASSSGGSGGYTDTQYF. CDR3 DNA sequence: TGTGCCAGCAGCTCCGGGGGTAGCGGGGGTTACACAGATACGCAGTATTTT. The variable domain in full, completed from reference TRBV5-4 and TRBJ2-3, reads ETGVTQSPTHLIKTRGQQVTLRCSSQSGHNTVSWYQQALGQGPQFIFQYYREEENGRGNFPPRFSGLQFPNYSSELNVNALELDDSALYLCASSSGGSGGYTDTQYFGPGTRLTVL.

The rearrangement uses TRBV11-2 and TRBJ2-1; D possibly corresponds to TRBD1 (6 bases). The CDR3 covers 12 residues. CDR1 and CDR2 from the germline V gene are SGHAT and FQNNGV. V lost 1 base and J 9 bases, leaving 7 bases between the germline ends. CDR3 residues: CASSLVGGEQFF. CDR3 DNA: TGTGCCAGCAGCTTAGTAGGGGGTGAGCAGTTCTTC.

The chain is built from TRBV4-1 and TRBJ2-7, with 7 bases aligning to TRBD1. Germline-derived CDR1 and CDR2 are MGHRA and YSYEKL. The CDR3 loop spans 14 amino acids. The V segment lost 4 bases and the J segment 2 bases; nucleotides outside the gene matches: 5. The CDR3 sequence: CASSPGTAPYEQYF. CDR3 bases: TGCGCCAGCAGCCCCGGGACAGCACCCTACGAGCAGTACTTC.

The rearrangement joins TRBV11-2 to TRBJ1-5; no reliable D call. Trimming stripped 5 bases from V and 0 bases from J, with 20 bases between. Looked up from germline, CDR1 is SGHAT and CDR2 is FQNNGV. The CDR3 is 18 residues long. The CDR3 DNA is TGTGCCAGCAGCACAGAAGTGGCAGTCAAAAATAGCAATCAGCCCCAGCATTTT. Protein product: CASSTEVAVKNSNQPQHF.

For the CDR3, the DNA is TGCGCCAGCAGCCCTGAAGCGACCAGCACTAATGAAAAACTGTTTTTT. It codes for CASSPEATSTNEKLFF. The V call is TRBV4-1, the J call TRBJ1-4, with unresolved D. Germline CDR1 MGHRA, CDR2 YSYEKL. Trimming took off 4 bases at V and 2 bases at J, with 14 bases between the two ends. The CDR3 is 16 amino acids.

This chain connects TRBV11-3 to TRBJ1-2, with a possible D match to TRBD1 (5 bases). Germline V gene data show CDR1 as SGHNT and CDR2 as YENEEA. V was trimmed by 0 bases and J by 4 bases, leaving 9 bases between them. The CDR3 length is 14 residues. CDR3 in amino acids: CASSLEPRGYGYTF. The CDR3 bases are TGTGCCAGCAGCTTAGAGCCAAGGGGCTATGGCTACACCTTC.